Presented here are 9 T cell receptor beta chains from one specimen sequenced in a study of blood T cell repertoires in COVID-19. Assay: immunoSEQ multiplex PCR; the TCRdb copy retains only in-frame clones and omits some. Among some 93,000 clones listed, about 80% were seen once. The specimen sequenced was peripheral blood. These receptors all stem from a man between 65 and 79 years old with acute or convalescent COVID-19.

The chain joins TRBV18 to TRBJ2-1, with TRBD2 matching over 7 bases. Trimming took 3 bases from V and 4 from J; bases not matched to a gene: 3. CDR3 length: 14 residues. Germline CDR1 KGHSH, CDR2 LQKENI. CDR3 sequence: CASSPSGGYNEQFF. The CDR3 coding sequence is TGTGCCAGCTCACCCTCGGGGGGTTACAATGAGCAGTTCTTC. The whole variable domain, remainder taken from reference TRBV18 and TRBJ2-1, is NAGVMQNPRHLVRRRGQEARLRCSPMKGHSHVYWYRQLPEEGLKFMVYLQKENIIDESGMPKERFSAEFPKEGPSILRIQQVVRGDSAAYFCASSPSGGYNEQFFGPGTRLTVL.

J is TRBJ1-1 and V is TRBV2, with D maybe TRBD1 (5 bases). Trimming cost V 6 bases and J 4 bases, with 12 bases left between them. CDR1 and CDR2 from the germline V gene are SNHLY and FYNNEI. The CDR3 is made up of 13 amino acids. Here the CDR3 reads CASRGTPGTEAFF. The CDR3 DNA follows: TGTGCCAGCAGGGGGACTCCGGGCACTGAAGCTTTCTTT. Variable domain in full (rest from reference TRBV2 and TRBJ1-1): EPEVTQTPSHQVTQMGQEVILRCVPISNHLYFYWYRQILGQKVEFLVSFYNNEISEKSEIFDDQFSVERPDGSNFTLKIRSTKLEDSAMYFCASRGTPGTEAFFGQGTRLTVV.

This sequence joins TRBV5-1 and TRBJ1-2; D unclear. There are 15 residues in the CDR3. The germline V and J ends were trimmed by 1 base and 4 bases, with 14 bases remaining between them. The V gene's germline CDR1 is SGHRS and CDR2 YFSETQ. CDR3 in amino acids: CASSLWSGMGYGYTF. The CDR3 DNA is TGCGCCAGCAGCTTGTGGTCAGGTATGGGCTATGGCTACACCTTC.

This chain connects TRBV5-1 to TRBJ2-1, with a possible D match to TRBD2 (6 bases). The CDR3 is 16 residues long. CDR1 is SGHRS, CDR2 YFSETQ, per germline. Trimming shortened V by 0 bases and J by 5 bases, and 15 bases separated the two germline ends. Here the CDR3 DNA reads TGCGCCAGCAGCTTGGCCGTCCCGCGGGGAGACAATGAGCAGTTCTTC. Its protein is CASSLAVPRGDNEQFF.

The chain joins TRBV5-6 to TRBJ2-2; D not resolved. The CDR3 runs to 13 residues. Germline CDR1 reads SGHDT; CDR2 reads YYEEEE. With 3 bases removed from V and 5 bases from J, the gap between germline ends came to 8 bases. The CDR3 nucleotides read TGTGCCAGCAGCTACCAGAGGACCGGGGAGCTGTTTTTT. It encodes CASSYQRTGELFF. The full variable domain, in which reference TRBV5-6 and TRBJ2-2 provide the parts outside the CDR3, is DAGVTQSPTHLIKTRGQQVTLRCSPKSGHDTVSWYQQALGQGPQFIFQYYEEEERQRGNFPDRFSGHQFPNYSSELNVNALLLGDSALYLCASSYQRTGELFFGEGSRLTVL.

The V call is TRBV20-1, the J call TRBJ1-1; tentatively, D is TRBD1 (5 bases). Germline V gene lookup returns CDR1 DFQATT and CDR2 SNEGSKA (reference sequence). Trimming removed 5 bases from V and 1 base from J, with 5 bases in between. The CDR3 is 11 amino acids. The CDR3 region is CSAQGNTEAFF. CDR3 in DNA: TGCAGTGCTCAGGGGAACACTGAAGCTTTCTTT.

The V call is TRBV3-1 (or the pseudogene TRBV3-2), the J call TRBJ2-5, with D possibly TRBD2 on 7 matching bases. The V end lost 4 bases, the J end lost 4 bases, and 16 bases lay between the germline ends. Germline V gene lookup returns CDR1 LGHDT and CDR2 YNNKEL (reference sequence). The CDR3 is 15 residues long. The CDR3 DNA sequence: TGTGCCAGCAGCCCAACACGGGGGGCGCGAGAGACCCAGTACTTC. Encoded protein: CASSPTRGARETQYF.

The rearrangement joins TRBV9 to TRBJ2-7, with D unclear. The V gene lost 0 bases and the J gene lost 0 bases, with 19 bases spanning the gap. CDR1 is SGDLS and CDR2 is YYNGEE in the germline V gene. This CDR3 comprises 18 residues. The CDR3 nucleotides read TGTGCCAGCAGCGTAGCCCCCGTCTCCGACTTCAGCTCCTACGAGCAGTACTTC. Protein product: CASSVAPVSDFSSYEQYF. The entire variable domain, with the rest obtained from reference TRBV9 and TRBJ2-7, is as follows: DSGVTQTPKHLITATGQRVTLRCSPRSGDLSVYWYQQSLDQGLQFLIQYYNGEERAKGNILERFSAQQFPDLHSELNLSSLELGDSALYFCASSVAPVSDFSSYEQYFGPGTRLTVT.

The chain joins TRBV21-1 to TRBJ1-1. TRBV21-1 is designated a pseudogene. CDR3 length: 13 residues. DNA of the CDR3: TGTGCCAGCAGCAAAAGCTCTGACACTGAAGCTTTCTTT. Protein sequence: CASSKSSDTEAFF.